A single sample is the source of the 14 T cell receptor beta chains below, sequenced in a study of T-cell memory formation after mild COVID-19. TCRdb recomputed calls from the 5' RACE reads with MiXCR, one row per CDR3 protein. The sample has about 430,000 distinct CDR3 sequences; approximately 25% are singletons. Sequenced: PBMCs or a T cell subset sorted from them (not recorded which). All receptors come from an adult woman who had mild COVID-19 (a few samples of this study predate the infection). Cell type and time point are not known.

The rearrangement joins TRBV6-5 to TRBJ2-7; 10 positions agree with TRBD2. The J segment lost 2 bases and the V segment lost 2 bases, leaving 15 bases of the junction unmatched. Germline V gene lookup returns CDR1 MNHEY and CDR2 SVGAGI. The CDR3 is 19 residues long. The CDR3: CASSYMGLGTSGITYEQYF. In nucleotides, the CDR3 is TGTGCCAGCAGTTACATGGGCCTCGGAACTAGCGGGATCACCTACGAGCAGTACTTC.

This clonotype was seen a few times. The V and J genes are TRBV6-2 or TRBV6-3 and TRBJ2-5, with 7 bases identical to TRBD2. The junction had 17 bases not matched to a gene; V was cut back by 2 bases and J by 5 bases. The CDR3 runs to 18 residues. Germline V CDR1 and CDR2: MNHEY, SVGEGT. CDR3 nucleotide sequence: TGTGCCAGCAGTTACCCGGCACTGACGGCGGGAGAATGGGAGACCCAGTACTTC. As protein: CASSYPALTAGEWETQYF.

The rearrangement joins TRBV12-3 or TRBV12-4 to TRBJ2-1; 10 bases fit TRBD2. The CDR3 is 13 amino acids. The V gene end was trimmed by 8 bases and the J gene end by 10 bases; junction bases not matched to a gene: 8. The CDR3 protein is CASLGTSAWEQFF. The CDR3 DNA is TGTGCCAGCCTTGGGACTAGCGCTTGGGAGCAGTTCTTC.

V and J are TRBV30 and TRBJ2-3, with 8 bases identical to TRBD2. CDR1 and CDR2 (germline): GTSNPN, SVGIG (reference sequence). This CDR3 has 13 residues. V gave up 2 bases and J gave up 5 bases; unmatched junction bases: 3. DNA for the CDR3: TGTGCCTGGAGTAACGGGAGGGGAGATACGCAGTATTTT. This sequence encodes CAWSNGRGDTQYF.

The chain joins TRBV18 to TRBJ2-7, with D possibly matching TRBD1 (6 bases). Trimming took off 4 bases at V and 3 bases at J, with 10 bases between the two ends. The germline gives CDR1 KGHSH, CDR2 LQKENI. The CDR3 sequence is 13 residues long. The CDR3 spells CASSHDRFYEQYF. In nucleotides, the CDR3 is TGTGCCAGCTCACATGACAGGTTCTACGAGCAGTACTTC.

In this sample, this clonotype turned up a few times. V is TRBV7-2 and J is TRBJ2-1; 7 bases align to TRBD1. The germline gives CDR1 SGHTA, CDR2 FQGNSA. The junction had 6 bases not matched to a gene; V was cut back by 6 bases and J by 7 bases. CDR3 size: 13 residues. In DNA, the CDR3 is TGTGCCAGCAGGAAACAGGGGCTGAATGAGCAGTTCTTC. It translates to CASRKQGLNEQFF.

The chain joins TRBV12-3 or TRBV12-4 to TRBJ2-7; D remains ambiguous. V was trimmed by 4 bases and J by 0 bases, leaving 4 bases between them. The CDR3 extends over 12 amino acids. CDR3 DNA sequence: TGTGCCAGCAGTTCCCCCTCCTACGAGCAGTACTTC. Protein sequence: CASSSPSYEQYF.

This clonotype was recorded at least ten times. The chain is built from TRBV12-3 or TRBV12-4 and TRBJ2-7; maybe TRBD1 (6 bases). The CDR3 extends over 14 amino acids. Trimming removed 4 bases from V and 0 bases from J, with 10 bases in between. DNA of the CDR3: TGTGCCAGCAGTTCGACAGGTCTCTCCTACGAGCAGTACTTC. Encoded protein: CASSSTGLSYEQYF.

This clonotype was seen a handful of times. J is TRBJ2-4 and V is TRBV6-2 or TRBV6-3; 9 nucleotides agree with TRBD1. The CDR3 loop spans 13 amino acids. V lost 6 bases and J lost 9; bases outside the gene matches: 6. CDR1 and CDR2 from the germline V gene are MNHEY and SVGEGT. CDR3 DNA sequence: TGTGCCAGCAGCGCCGGGACAGGGAGCATTCAGTACTTC. Protein product: CASSAGTGSIQYF.

CDR3 nucleotide sequence: TGCGCCAGCAGCTTGGCCGCGGGGGGGCTTTACAATGAGCAGTTCTTC. It yields the protein CASSLAAGGLYNEQFF. The chain links TRBV5-1 to TRBJ2-1; 9 nucleotides agree with TRBD2. CDR3 length equals 16 residues. The ends lost 0 bases at V and 4 bases at J; junction bases unmatched: 5. Germline CDR1 and CDR2: SGHRS and YFSETQ.

This clonotype has only a few counts. V usage is TRBV14 and J usage is TRBJ2-2; possibly TRBD1 or TRBD2 for D (5 bases each). Germline CDR1 is SGHDN and CDR2 is FVKESK. The CDR3 extends over 17 amino acids. The V end was cut by 0 bases, the J end by 3 bases, with 14 bases between. The CDR3 region has the DNA TGTGCCAGCAGCCAAGACCTGGGGGATCCGGACACCGGGGAGCTGTTTTTT. Amino acid sequence: CASSQDLGDPDTGELFF.

The CDR3 region has the DNA TGCGCCAGCAGCTTGGATTCACTGGGAAGCTATGGCTACACCTTC. Protein product: CASSLDSLGSYGYTF. The J gene is TRBJ1-2, the V gene TRBV5-1; D is uncertain. CDR3 size: 15 residues. The germline gives CDR1 SGHRS, CDR2 YFSETQ. Between the trimmed V and J ends, which lost 0 bases and 4 bases, there was a span of 13 bases.

This clonotype was seen at least ten times. This sequence joins TRBV10-3 and TRBJ2-7; D gene uncertain. CDR3 length equals 13 residues. V was trimmed by 4 bases and J by 6 bases, leaving 13 bases between them. The germline V gene has CDR1 ENHRY and CDR2 SYGVKD. The CDR3 is CAISGRLSSEQYF. DNA of the CDR3: TGTGCCATCAGTGGACGGCTTAGTTCCGAGCAGTACTTC.

The chain has TRBV7-6 and TRBJ2-2; 7 bases are a match to TRBD1. Germline assignment: CDR1 SGHVS and CDR2 FNYEAQ. V trimming: 3 bases; J trimming: 5 bases; junction bases outside the gene matches: 3. The CDR3 is made up of 14 amino acids. CDR3 coding DNA: TGTGCCAGCAGCTTTTCGACAGGGACCGGGGAGCTGTTTTTT. Protein: CASSFSTGTGELFF.